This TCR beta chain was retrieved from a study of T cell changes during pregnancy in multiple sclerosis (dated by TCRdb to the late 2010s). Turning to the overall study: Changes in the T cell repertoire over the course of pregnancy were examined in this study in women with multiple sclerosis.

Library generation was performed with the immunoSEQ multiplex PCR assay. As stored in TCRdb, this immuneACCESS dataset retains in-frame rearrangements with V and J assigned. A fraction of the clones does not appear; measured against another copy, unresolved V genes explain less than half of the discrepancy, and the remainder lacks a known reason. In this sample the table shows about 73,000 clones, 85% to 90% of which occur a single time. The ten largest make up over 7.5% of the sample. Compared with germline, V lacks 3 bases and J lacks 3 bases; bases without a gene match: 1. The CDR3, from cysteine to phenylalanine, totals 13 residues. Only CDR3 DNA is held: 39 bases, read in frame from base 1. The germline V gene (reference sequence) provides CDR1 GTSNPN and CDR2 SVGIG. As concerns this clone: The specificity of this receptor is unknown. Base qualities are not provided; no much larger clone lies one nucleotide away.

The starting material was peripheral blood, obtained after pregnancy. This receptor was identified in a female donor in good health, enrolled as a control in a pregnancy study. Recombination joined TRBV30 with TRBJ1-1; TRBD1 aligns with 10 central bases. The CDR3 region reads CAWRDRGDTEAFF. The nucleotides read TGTGCCTGGAGGGACAGGGGGGACACTGAAGCTTTCTTT.